The sequence of this TCR beta chain was determined in a study of blood T cell repertoires in COVID-19. About the study: T cells, B-cell-depleted T cells, or PBMCs supplied cDNA or gDNA.

The method was immunoSEQ multiplex PCR; TCRdb's version includes in-frame clones alone and lacks a portion of them. Of about 110,000 clones listed, less than 75% are singletons. Germline loops: CDR1 MNHEY, CDR2 SMNVEV (reference sequence). Deletions cut 5 bases from V and 2 bases from J, with 18 bases between. This CDR3 is 16 amino acids long. The sequenced sample consisted of peripheral blood. This receptor was taken from a woman aged 60-75 years with acute or convalescent COVID-19. This chain connects TRBV27 to TRBJ1-2; possible D gene TRBD1, 5 bases. The CDR3 region has the DNA TGTGCCAGCAGTGCAACCGGGCCTAAGGGGAACTATGGCTACACCTTC. Encoded protein: CASSATGPKGNYGYTF.